The 19 T cell receptor beta chains below all came from one sample that was sequenced in a study of glioma-infiltrating T cells. TCR alpha and beta CDR3 regions were amplified from RNA using iRepertoire nested multiplex PCR. TCRdb re-derived calls from the multiplex PCR reads in MiXCR, one entry per CDR3 protein. Here the sample spans about 110,000 distinct CDR3 sequences, about 25% being singletons. Material: glioma tissue, nonneoplastic brain tissue, or PBMCs (not recorded which). The origin of the receptors is a human donor with low-grade glioma or glioblastoma, undergoing nonglioma brain surgery, or in good health (not recorded which).

V usage is TRBV3-1 and J usage is TRBJ2-1, with D possibly being TRBD2 (5 bases). Trimming stripped 5 bases from V and 13 bases from J, with 9 bases between. This CDR3 is 10 amino acids long. CDR1 is LGHDT and CDR2 is YNNKEL in the germline V gene (reference sequence). CDR3 bases: TGTGCCAGCAGCTACCGGGATCAGTTCTTC. It specifies CASSYRDQFF.

The chain combines TRBV7-2 with TRBJ1-1, with a tentative D call TRBD1 (5 bases). Trimming stripped 8 bases from V and 1 base from J, with 11 bases between. Germline loops: CDR1 SGHTA, CDR2 FQGNSA. The CDR3 consists of 13 residues. The CDR3: CASRGSPNTEAFF. CDR3 coding DNA: TGTGCCAGCCGGGGCTCCCCGAACACTGAAGCTTTCTTT.

The chain links TRBV7-9 to TRBJ1-5; TRBD1 matches at 7 bases. The germline V gene has CDR1 SEHNR and CDR2 FQNEAQ (reference sequence). The CDR3 is 15 amino acids. V trimming: 1 base; J trimming: 5 bases; junction bases outside the gene matches: 5. The CDR3 DNA is TGTGCCAGCAGCTTAGAGGGACAGTCATATCAGCCCCAGCATTTT. Translation: CASSLEGQSYQPQHF.

This clonotype was found many times. The chain uses TRBV11-3 and TRBJ1-2; a weak D match, TRBD1 (6 bases). This CDR3 comprises 13 residues. Germline CDR1 reads SGHNT; CDR2 reads YENEEA. V was trimmed by 5 bases and J by 4 bases, leaving 11 bases between them. The CDR3 here is CASSPRGGYGYTF. In nucleotides, the CDR3 is TGTGCCAGCAGCCCGAGGGGGGGCTATGGCTACACCTTC.

In regard to this clonotype: Given a much more abundant clone one base away, this may be a read error. The rearrangement uses TRBV12-3 or TRBV12-4 and TRBJ2-1, with D perhaps matching TRBD2 (6 bases). The CDR3 runs to 13 residues. Trimming removed 10 bases at V and 6 bases at J, with 16 bases between. DNA for the CDR3: TGTGCCATCAGCTGGGGGACTCTCAATGAGCAGTTCTTC. Its translation is CAISWGTLNEQFF.

As concerns this clonotype: One junction end does not reproduce the germline sequence, and a read error may be involved. V usage is TRBV7-6 and J usage is TRBJ1-1; no clear D. This CDR3 is 15 amino acids long. Germline CDR1 SGHVS, CDR2 FNYEAQ. The chain's CDR3 is CASSLGWSGNTEAFF. CDR3 nucleotide sequence: TGTGCCAGCAGCTTAGGCTGGAGCGGGAACACTGAAGCTTTCTTC.

Concerning this clonotype itself: A read error is possible here, since a much larger clone lies one base away. The chain joins TRBV4-2 to TRBJ2-5; 8 bases are a match to TRBD2. CDR1 and CDR2 from the germline V gene are LGHNA and YNFKEQ. There are 14 residues in the CDR3. For the CDR3, the DNA is TGTGCCAGCATCCAAGAACTAGCGGAAGAGACCCAGTACTTC. This codes for CASIQELAEETQYF.

This clonotype was recorded many times. The chain has TRBV12-3 or TRBV12-4 and TRBJ1-5; D unclear. The V and J ends lost 6 bases and 7 bases respectively, with 10 bases between them. This CDR3 is built from 12 residues. The CDR3 reads CASRGDSQPQHF. CDR3 nucleotides: TGTGCCAGCAGGGGAGACTCCCAGCCCCAGCATTTT.

This clonotype was seen ten or more times. The V and J genes are TRBV28 and TRBJ2-3; 8 nucleotides line up with TRBD1. V lost 2 bases to trimming and J lost 5 bases; unmatched junction nucleotides: 15. Germline loops: CDR1 MDHEN, CDR2 SYDVKM. This CDR3 is built from 18 residues. This CDR3 reads CASSLPPPRTGQKDTQYF. DNA of the CDR3: TGTGCCAGCAGTTTACCCCCTCCCCGGACAGGGCAAAAAGATACGCAGTATTTT.

This clonotype was counted ten times or more. This chain links TRBV20-1 with TRBJ2-7; D is possibly TRBD1 or TRBD2 (5 bases each). Germline CDR1 DFQATT, CDR2 SNEGSKA (reference sequence). The CDR3 covers 12 residues. Between the trimmed V and J ends, which lost 6 bases and 3 bases, there was a span of 12 bases. The chain's CDR3 is CSARGTVYEQYF. The CDR3 nucleotides are TGCAGTGCCCGAGGGACGGTCTACGAGCAGTACTTC.

This clonotype was recorded once. J is TRBJ2-1 and V is TRBV30; TRBD2 agrees at 14 bases. V trimming: 0 bases; J trimming: 7 bases; junction bases outside the gene matches: 5. Germline V CDR1 and CDR2: GTSNPN, SVGIG (reference sequence). The CDR3 covers 16 residues. The CDR3 DNA is TGTGCCTGGAGTGTGACTAGCGGGGGGGCCGGTAATGAGCAGTTCTTC. Translation gives CAWSVTSGGAGNEQFF.

J is TRBJ2-7 and V is TRBV11-1; TRBD1 might be the D (5 bases). The CDR3 sequence is 12 residues long. V was pared by 6 bases and J by 3 bases, with 9 bases between. Looked up from germline, CDR1 is SGHAT and CDR2 is FQDESV (reference sequence). The chain's CDR3 is CASRDIRYEQYF. In DNA, the CDR3 is TGTGCCAGCAGGGACATACGCTACGAGCAGTACTTC.

This clonotype was picked up many times. This chain joins TRBV27 and TRBJ2-5, with D uncertain. Germline CDR1 MNHEY, CDR2 SMNVEV (reference sequence). V dropped 6 bases and J dropped 1 base, with 6 bases sitting between them. The CDR3 contains 12 residues. Here the CDR3 reads CASSSPQETQYF. CDR3 DNA: TGTGCCAGCAGCTCCCCCCAAGAGACCCAGTACTTC.

This clonotype was found many times. The V gene is TRBV27, the J gene TRBJ1-1; D is perhaps TRBD1 (6 bases). Deletions cut 2 bases from V and 11 bases from J, with 12 bases between. In germline, CDR1 is MNHEY, CDR2 SMNVEV (reference sequence). This CDR3 has 12 amino acids. The CDR3 DNA follows: TGTGCCAGCAGTTTACTAGGGGGGGAGGCTTTCTTT. Translating it yields CASSLLGGEAFF.

CDR3 in amino acids: CASSRNANPIYNEQFF. The CDR3 coding sequence is TGTGCCAGCAGCCGGAACGCCAATCCCATATACAATGAGCAGTTCTTC. The gene calls are TRBV3-1 and TRBJ2-1; D not certain. The CDR3 contains 16 residues. Germline assignment: CDR1 LGHDT and CDR2 YNNKEL (reference sequence). V was trimmed by 4 bases and J by 4 bases, leaving 17 bases between them.

This clonotype was counted many times. The genes are TRBV6-1 and TRBJ2-4, with 11 bases aligning to TRBD2. After removal of 6 bases from V and 5 bases from J, the junction contained 33 bases not matched to a gene. Germline values: CDR1 MNHNS, CDR2 SASEGT. CDR3 length: 24 residues. The CDR3 protein is CASRNPRVFFLAGGRGGAQNIQYF. The CDR3 DNA follows: TGTGCCAGCAGGAACCCCCGGGTTTTCTTCCTAGCGGGGGGCCGAGGGGGCGCTCAAAACATTCAGTACTTC.

As to this clonotype: A read error is possible here, since a much larger clone lies one base away. The chain has TRBV12-3 or TRBV12-4 and TRBJ1-2, with no clear D. V gave up 7 bases and J gave up 8 bases, with 14 bases separating them. This CDR3 contains 12 residues. DNA for the CDR3: TGTGCCAGCACTTTGGCCCACGGCGGCTACACCTTC. Amino acids: CASTLAHGGYTF.

This clonotype was detected a few times. The chain is built from TRBV29-1 and TRBJ2-2; perhaps TRBD2 as D (6 bases). This CDR3 has 14 residues. Trimming removed 8 bases from V and 8 bases from J, with 21 bases in between. Germline CDR1 SQVTM, CDR2 ANQGSEA. The CDR3 DNA reads TGCAGCATATGGGCTAGCGAGAGAGAGGGGGAGCTGTTTTTT. It is translated as CSIWASEREGELFF.

In regard to this clonotype: A much larger clone differs from this one at a single base, so this may be a read error. The chain has TRBV20-1 and TRBJ2-3, with D perhaps TRBD1 or TRBD2 (5 bases each). There are 14 residues in the CDR3. The germline V gene has CDR1 DFQATT and CDR2 SNEGSKA (reference sequence). DNA for the CDR3: TGCAGTACTAGAGTTCCAGGGTGCACAGATACGCAGTATTTT. Translation: CSTRVPGCTDTQYF.